The entry below gives a single TCR beta chain sequence along with its context. Its specificity is not known. CD45RO-negative, CCR7-selected cells formed the naive CD8 fraction, which excluded terminally differentiated effector memory CD45RA+ cells. Using immunoSEQ multiplex PCR, the repertoire was profiled, and TCRdb retains in-frame clones only, with some absent. The sample lists around 1,900,000 clones, 93% occurring once. The sample originates from a study of shared clonotypes between healthy human individuals. Study conclusions and caveats: Sequencing depth was predicted to influence how clonotypes are shared among donors.

CDR1 SGHRS and CDR2 YFSETQ come from the germline V gene. The length of the CDR3 is 16 residues. With 4 bases clipped from V and 5 bases from J, the junction kept 11 bases outside the gene matches. The source of this sequence is a man aged 18 to 29 in good health. Some clones in this sample may be carry-over from other donors' samples. The sequencing sample was made of naive CD8+ T cells from PBMCs. The chain combines TRBV5-1 with TRBJ2-2; 7 nucleotides match TRBD2. The CDR3 DNA reads as TGCGCCAGCAGCAGAAATCTAGCGGAGACTACCGGGGAGCTGTTTTTT. Translated: CASSRNLAETTGELFF.